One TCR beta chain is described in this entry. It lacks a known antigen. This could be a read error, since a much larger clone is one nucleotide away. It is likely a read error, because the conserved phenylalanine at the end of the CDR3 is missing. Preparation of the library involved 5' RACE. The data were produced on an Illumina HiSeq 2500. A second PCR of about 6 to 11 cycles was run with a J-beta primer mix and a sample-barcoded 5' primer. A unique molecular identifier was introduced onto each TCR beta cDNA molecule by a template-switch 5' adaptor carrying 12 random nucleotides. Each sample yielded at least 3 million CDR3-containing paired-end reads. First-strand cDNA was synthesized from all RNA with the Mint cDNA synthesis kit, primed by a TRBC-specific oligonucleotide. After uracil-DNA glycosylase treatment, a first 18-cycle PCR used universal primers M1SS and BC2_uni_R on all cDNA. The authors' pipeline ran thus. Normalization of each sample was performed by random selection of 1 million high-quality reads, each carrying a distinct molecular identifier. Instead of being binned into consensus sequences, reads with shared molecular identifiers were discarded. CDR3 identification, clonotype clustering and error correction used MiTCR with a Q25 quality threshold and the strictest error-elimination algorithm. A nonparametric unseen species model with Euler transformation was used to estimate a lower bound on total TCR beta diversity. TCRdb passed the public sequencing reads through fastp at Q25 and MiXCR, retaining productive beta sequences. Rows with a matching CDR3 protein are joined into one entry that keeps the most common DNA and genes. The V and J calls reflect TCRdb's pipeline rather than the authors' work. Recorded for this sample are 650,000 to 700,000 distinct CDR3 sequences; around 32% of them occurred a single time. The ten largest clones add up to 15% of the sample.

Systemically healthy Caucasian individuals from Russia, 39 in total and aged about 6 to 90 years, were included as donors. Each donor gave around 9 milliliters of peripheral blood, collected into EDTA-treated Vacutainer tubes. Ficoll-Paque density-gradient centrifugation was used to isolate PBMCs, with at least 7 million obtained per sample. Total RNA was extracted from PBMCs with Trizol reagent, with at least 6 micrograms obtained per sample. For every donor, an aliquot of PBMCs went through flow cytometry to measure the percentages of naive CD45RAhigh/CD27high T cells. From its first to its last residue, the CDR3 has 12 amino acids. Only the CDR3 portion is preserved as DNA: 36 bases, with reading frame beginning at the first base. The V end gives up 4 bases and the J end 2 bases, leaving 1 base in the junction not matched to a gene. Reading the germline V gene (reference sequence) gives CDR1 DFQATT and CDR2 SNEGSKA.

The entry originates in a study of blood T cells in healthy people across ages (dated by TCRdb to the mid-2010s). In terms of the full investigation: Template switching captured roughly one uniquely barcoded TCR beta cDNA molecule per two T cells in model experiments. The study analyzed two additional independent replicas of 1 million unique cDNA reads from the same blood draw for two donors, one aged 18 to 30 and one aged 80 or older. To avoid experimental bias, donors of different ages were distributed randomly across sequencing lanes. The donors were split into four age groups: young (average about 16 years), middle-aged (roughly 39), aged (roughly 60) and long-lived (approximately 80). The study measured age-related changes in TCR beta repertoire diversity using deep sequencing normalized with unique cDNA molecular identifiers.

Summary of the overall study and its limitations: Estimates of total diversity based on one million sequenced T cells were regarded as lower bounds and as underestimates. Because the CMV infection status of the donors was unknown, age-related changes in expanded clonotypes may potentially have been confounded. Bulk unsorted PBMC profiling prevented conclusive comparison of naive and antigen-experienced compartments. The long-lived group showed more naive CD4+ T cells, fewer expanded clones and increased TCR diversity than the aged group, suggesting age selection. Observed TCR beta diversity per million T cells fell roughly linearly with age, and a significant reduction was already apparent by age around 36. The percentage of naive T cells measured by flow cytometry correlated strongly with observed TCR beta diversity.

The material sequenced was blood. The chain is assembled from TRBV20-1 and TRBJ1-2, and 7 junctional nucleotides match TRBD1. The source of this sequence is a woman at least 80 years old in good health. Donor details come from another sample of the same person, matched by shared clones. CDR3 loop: CSATGQNYGYTI. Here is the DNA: TGCAGTGCTACGGGACAGAACTATGGCTACACCATC.